The rows below give T cell receptor beta chains drawn from one sample of a study of T cell changes during pregnancy in multiple sclerosis. Assay used: immunoSEQ multiplex PCR; TCRdb lists only in-frame clones, some missing. The sample holds some 70,000 clones, around nine tenths seen once. This specimen was CD4+ T cells from peripheral blood mononuclear cells, taken in the third trimester of pregnancy. Every receptor here comes from a female donor in good health, enrolled as a control in a pregnancy study. The CDR3 runs from the conserved cysteine through the conserved F or W. The order of the fields is V gene, clone size, D gene, J gene, CDR3 protein, CDR3 DNA. D genes are given only for firm matches. A clone size is listed for some rows: how often the clone was seen (once, few, many), or a class if it is expanded.

TRBV6-6,-,-,TRBJ1-2,CASRPGQYYGYTF,TGTGCCAGCAGACCCGGACAGTACTATGGCTACACCTTC
TRBV5-1,-,TRBD1,TRBJ1-2,CASSLGQGDGYGYTF,TGCGCCAGCAGCCTGGGACAGGGAGATGGCTATGGCTACACCTTC
TRBV7-3,-,-,TRBJ2-7,CASSSRTGEQYF,TGTGCCAGCAGCTCGAGAACGGGGGAGCAGTACTTC
TRBV7-2,-,TRBD1,TRBJ1-5,CASSLAQGNQPQHF,TGTGCCAGCAGCTTAGCACAGGGGAATCAGCCCCAGCATTTT
TRBV5-4,few,-,TRBJ1-1,CASSLRVNTEAFF,TGTGCCAGCAGCTTGCGCGTGAACACTGAAGCTTTCTTT
TRBV5-4,-,TRBD1,TRBJ1-2,CAAAPDRGYGYTF,TGTGCCGCCGCCCCGGACAGGGGCTATGGCTACACCTTC
TRBV7-2,-,TRBD1,TRBJ1-1,CASSSSGQGNTEAFF,TGTGCCAGCAGCTCGTCGGGACAGGGAAACACTGAAGCTTTCTTT
TRBV5-8,-,-,TRBJ1-3,CASSLAGFLSGNTIYF,TGTGCCAGCAGCTTGGCCGGGTTCCTCTCTGGAAACACCATATATTTT
TRBV6-5,few,-,TRBJ1-5,CATGRRDSNQPQHF,TGTGCCACGGGGCGGAGGGATAGCAATCAGCCCCAGCATTTT
TRBV11-3,-,TRBD1,TRBJ1-1,CASSLVVGGENTEAFF,TGTGCCAGCAGCTTAGTGGTAGGGGGCGAGAACACTGAAGCTTTCTTT
TRBV6-1,-,TRBD1,TRBJ1-2,CASSVSQGEGYGYTF,TGTGCCAGCAGTGTCAGTCAGGGGGAAGGTTATGGCTACACCTTC
TRBV15,-,TRBD2,TRBJ2-1,CATSRTSGGYNEQFF,TGTGCCACCAGCAGGACTAGCGGGGGATACAATGAGCAGTTCTTC
TRBV7-9,-,TRBD1,TRBJ1-1,CASSLGTGGRDTEAFF,TGTGCCAGCAGCTTAGGGACAGGGGGCAGGGACACTGAAGCTTTCTTT
TRBV29-1,-,-,TRBJ1-6,CSVAALGRDSPLHF,TGCAGCGTCGCGGCCTTAGGAAGAGATTCACCCCTCCACTTT
TRBV7-9,-,TRBD2,TRBJ2-5,CASRDPGTSGGAGETQYF,TGTGCCAGCAGAGATCCCGGGACTAGCGGGGGGGCAGGAGAGACCCAGTACTTC
TRBV18,-,-,TRBJ2-7,CASSPPGGRRYEQYF,TGTGCCAGCTCACCACCCGGGGGGCGCCGGTACGAGCAGTACTTC
TRBV11-3,-,-,TRBJ1-3,CASSLSSGDANTIYF,TGTGCCAGCAGCTTATCGAGCGGGGACGCAAACACCATATATTTT
TRBV9,-,-,TRBJ1-2,CASSGSSEGRGYTF,TGTGCCAGCAGCGGGAGTTCGGAGGGGCGAGGCTACACCTTC
TRBV5-4,-,TRBD1,TRBJ1-1,CASSLGQGKTEAFF,TGTGCCAGCAGCTTGGGACAGGGGAAAACTGAAGCTTTCTTT
TRBV7-3,-,TRBD1,TRBJ1-2,CASSPGQGYGYTF,TGTGCCAGCAGCCCGGGACAGGGGTATGGCTACACCTTC
TRBV7-3,-,-,TRBJ1-2,CASSLEWPGEGGYTF,TGTGCCAGCAGCTTAGAGTGGCCAGGGGAGGGTGGCTACACCTTC
TRBV6-5,few,-,TRBJ1-2,CASSHPRTEGYTF,TGTGCCAGCAGCCACCCTCGAACTGAAGGCTACACCTTC
TRBV11-2,-,-,TRBJ1-2,CASSQQGASYGYTF,TGTGCCAGCAGCCAACAGGGTGCCAGCTATGGCTACACCTTC
TRBV11-2,-,-,TRBJ1-6,CASSLDASGNSPLHF,TGTGCCAGCAGCTTAGATGCCAGTGGCAATTCACCCCTCCACTTT
TRBV7-2,-,TRBD1,TRBJ1-5,CASSPLDRVWGNQPQHF,TGTGCCAGCAGCCCCCTGGACAGGGTGTGGGGCAATCAGCCCCAGCATTTT
TRBV19,-,TRBD1,TRBJ1-1,CASSIRGTGGLGTEAFF,TGTGCCAGTAGTATTCGAGGGACAGGGGGTCTCGGCACTGAAGCTTTCTTT
TRBV11-3,-,TRBD2,TRBJ2-5,CASSFLAGGPRPETQYF,TGTGCCAGCAGCTTTTTAGCGGGGGGGCCGCGACCCGAGACCCAGTACTTC
TRBV30,few,-,TRBJ1-1,CAWTGQAYTEAFF,TGTGCCTGGACCGGACAAGCTTACACTGAAGCTTTCTTT
TRBV19,-,TRBD1,TRBJ1-3,CASSGTGSSGNTIYF,TGTGCCAGTAGTGGGACAGGGAGCTCTGGAAACACCATATATTTT
TRBV5-1,-,-,TRBJ1-3,CASSPQSEGGSGNTIYF,TGCGCCAGCAGCCCCCAATCCGAAGGGGGCTCTGGAAACACCATATATTTT
TRBV9,-,TRBD1,TRBJ2-5,CASSATAQGLGETQYF,TGTGCCAGCAGCGCAACGGCACAGGGGCTGGGGGAGACCCAGTACTTC
TRBV9,-,-,TRBJ1-4,CASSVGPGEPATNEKLFF,TGTGCCAGCAGCGTAGGCCCAGGGGAACCTGCAACTAATGAAAAACTGTTTTTT
TRBV6-5,once,-,TRBJ1-5,CASSYNTGSGQPQHF,TGTGCCAGCAGTTATAATACAGGGTCAGGGCAGCCCCAGCATTTT
TRBV2,-,-,TRBJ1-1,CASMGGQIGVNTEAFF,TGTGCCAGCATGGGGGGGCAGATTGGAGTGAACACTGAAGCTTTCTTT
TRBV7-2,-,-,TRBJ2-5,CASSLGWLEETQYF,TGTGCCAGCAGCTTAGGGTGGCTAGAAGAGACCCAGTACTTC
TRBV11-3,-,-,TRBJ2-1,CASSLASYNEQFF,TGTGCCAGCAGCTTAGCGAGTTACAATGAGCAGTTCTTC
TRBV5-6,few,-,TRBJ2-7,CASSEAGAAYEQYF,TGTGCCAGCAGCGAAGCAGGGGCCGCCTACGAGCAGTACTTC